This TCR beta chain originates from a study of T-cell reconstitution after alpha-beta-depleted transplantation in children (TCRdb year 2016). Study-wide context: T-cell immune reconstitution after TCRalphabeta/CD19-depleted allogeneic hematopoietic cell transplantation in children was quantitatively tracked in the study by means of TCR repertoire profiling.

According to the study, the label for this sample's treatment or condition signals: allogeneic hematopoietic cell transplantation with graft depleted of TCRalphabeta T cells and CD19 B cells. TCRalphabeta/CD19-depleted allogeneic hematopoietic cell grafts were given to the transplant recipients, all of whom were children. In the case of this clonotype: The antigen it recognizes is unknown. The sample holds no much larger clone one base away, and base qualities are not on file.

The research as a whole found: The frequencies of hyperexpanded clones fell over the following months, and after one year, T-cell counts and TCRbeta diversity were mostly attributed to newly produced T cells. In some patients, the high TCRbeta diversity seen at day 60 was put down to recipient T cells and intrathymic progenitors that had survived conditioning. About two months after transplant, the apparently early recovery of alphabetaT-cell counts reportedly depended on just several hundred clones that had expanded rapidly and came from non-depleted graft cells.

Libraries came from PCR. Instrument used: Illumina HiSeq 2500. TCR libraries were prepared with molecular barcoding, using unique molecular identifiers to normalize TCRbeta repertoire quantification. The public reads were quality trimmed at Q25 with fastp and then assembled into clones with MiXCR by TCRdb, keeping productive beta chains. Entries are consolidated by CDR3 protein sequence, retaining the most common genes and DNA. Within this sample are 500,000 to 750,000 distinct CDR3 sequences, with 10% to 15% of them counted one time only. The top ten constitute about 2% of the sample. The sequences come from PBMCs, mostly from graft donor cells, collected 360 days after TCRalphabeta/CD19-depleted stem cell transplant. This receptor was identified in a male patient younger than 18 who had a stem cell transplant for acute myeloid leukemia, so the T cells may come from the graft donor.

In nucleotides, the sequence is TGTGCCAGCAGCTGGGGACCCCGACAGTCTGGCTATGGCTACACCTTC. It codes for CASSWGPRQSGYGYTF. The chain joins TRBV7-9 to TRBJ1-2, with a weak D call of TRBD1 (5 bases match). The germline V gene (reference sequence) supplies CDR1 SEHNR and CDR2 FQNEAQ. The CDR3 goes from the cysteine to the phenylalanine over 16 residues. Of the read, only the CDR3 DNA is kept; its 48 bases are in frame from base 1. Trimming at the junction amounts to 4 bases on V and 4 bases on J, and the germline ends lie 19 bases apart. With all but the CDR3 taken from the reference TRBV7-9 and TRBJ1-2 genes, the full variable domain is: DTGVSQNPRHKITKRGQNVTFRCDPISEHNRLYWYRQTLGQGPEFLTYFQNEAQLEKSRLLSDRFSAERPKGSFSTLEIQRTEQGDSAMYLCASSWGPRQSGYGYTFGSGTRLTVV.